The 7 T cell receptor beta chains given below trace back to one sample, sequenced in a study of T cell changes during pregnancy in multiple sclerosis. Using immunoSEQ multiplex PCR, the repertoire was profiled, and TCRdb retains in-frame clones only, with some absent. The sample yields 40,000 to 50,000 clones, over 85% seen once. This specimen was CD8+ T cells from peripheral blood mononuclear cells, taken after pregnancy. The receptor source for this set is a female donor with multiple sclerosis, enrolled in a pregnancy study.

The V call is TRBV19, the J call TRBJ2-3; 7 nucleotides agree with TRBD2. The CDR3 has 15 amino acids. Germline loops: CDR1 LNHDA, CDR2 SQIVND (reference sequence). The junction had 3 bases not matched to a gene; V was cut back by 3 bases and J by 0 bases. CDR3 sequence reads: CASSISGVSTDTQYF. The DNA for the CDR3 is TGTGCCAGTAGTATCAGCGGGGTTAGCACAGATACGCAGTATTTT.

The chain links TRBV12-1 to TRBJ2-3; the DNA was not used to check the table's D call, TRBD2. TRBV12-1 is flagged as a pseudogene. The CDR3 covers 19 residues. CDR3 nucleotide sequence: TGTGCCAGCAGCTTATATCTAGCGGGGGTTTTCACTAGCACAGATACGCAGTATTTT. It is translated as CASSLYLAGVFTSTDTQYF.

The chain has TRBV7-6 and TRBJ2-7; TRBD2 matches 10 bases. Germline V CDR1 and CDR2: SGHVS, FNYEAQ. The CDR3 sequence is 18 residues long. V lost 5 bases to trimming and J lost 1 base; unmatched junction nucleotides: 14. DNA for the CDR3: TGTGCCAGCAGCACCTTTGGTTTAGCGGGAGGAGGTTCCTACGAGCAGTACTTC. Encoded protein: CASSTFGLAGGGSYEQYF.

The chain recombines TRBV19 with TRBJ2-3; a possible D gene is TRBD2 (7 bases). This CDR3 is built from 15 residues. The V gene's germline CDR1 is LNHDA and CDR2 SQIVND (reference sequence). V was pared by 1 base and J by 1 base, with 9 bases between. This CDR3 reads CASSIGGGGTDTQYF. In nucleotides, the CDR3 is TGTGCCAGTAGTATAGGAGGGGGGGGCACAGATACGCAGTATTTT.

V and J are TRBV28 and TRBJ2-7; weak D call: TRBD1 (6 bases). V lost 7 bases and J lost 5, with 15 bases in between. CDR1 and CDR2 (germline): MDHEN, SYDVKM. The CDR3 consists of 13 residues. DNA for the CDR3: TGTGCCAGCATCAATACAGGGTCCGACGAGCAGTACTTC. It encodes CASINTGSDEQYF.

The genes are TRBV7-8 and TRBJ1-5, with unresolved D. Germline V gene sequence: CDR1 SGHVS, CDR2 FQNEAQ. The ends were cut back, 5 bases at V and 7 bases at J, with 18 bases in the middle. There are 15 residues in the CDR3. The CDR3 loop is CASSPALSGGQPQHF. CDR3 nucleotide sequence: TGTGCCAGCAGCCCGGCCCTCAGTGGCGGGCAGCCCCAGCATTTT.

The genes are TRBV5-1 and TRBJ2-7; tentative D call: TRBD2 (6 bases). V gave up 2 bases and J gave up 0 bases, with 12 bases separating them. CDR3 size: 15 residues. Germline values: CDR1 SGHRS, CDR2 YFSETQ. CDR3 loop: CASSFDLSGSYEQYF. For the CDR3, the DNA is TGCGCCAGCAGCTTTGATCTTAGCGGCTCCTACGAGCAGTACTTC.